This T cell receptor beta chain is drawn from a study of control samples from healthy donors and cancer patients. This CDR3 contains 9 residues. V lost 5 bases, J lost 8 bases, and 6 bases lay in between. Germline V gene data show CDR1 as SQVTM and CDR2 as ANQGSEA. Sequencing was performed with immunoSEQ multiplex PCR; in TCRdb, only in-frame clones are kept and a portion is missing. The sample consists of 90,000 to 150,000 clones, around 88% of them appearing once. The TCR was taken from a man aged 35 to 55 in good health. Material: blood. This rearrangement joins TRBV29-1 to TRBJ1-1; D unresolved. CDR3 nucleotides: TGCAGCGTTAGCACAGAAGCTTTCTTT. Amino acid sequence: CSVSTEAFF. The full variable domain, rest sourced from reference TRBV29-1 and TRBJ1-1, is SAVISQKPSRDICQRGTSLTIQCQVDSQVTMMFWYRQQPGQSLTLIATANQGSEATYESGFVIDKFPISRPNLTFSTLTVSNMSPEDSSIYLCSVSTEAFFGQGTRLTVV.